One sample yielded the 32 T cell receptor beta chains listed below, sequenced in a study of blood T cell repertoires in COVID-19. Only in-frame clones appear in the TCRdb table, and some are missing; sequencing was by immunoSEQ multiplex PCR. The sample lists over 300,000 clones; 70% to 90% were seen once. The sample taken for sequencing was PBMCs or T cells enriched from blood (not recorded which). All receptors derive from a woman in her thirties or forties who had recovered from COVID-19.

The rearrangement joins TRBV6-2 or TRBV6-3 to TRBJ2-2, with a tentative D call TRBD2 (7 bases). Looked up from germline, CDR1 is MNHEY and CDR2 is SVGEGT. V lost 10 bases and J lost 3, with 15 bases in between. This CDR3 spans 14 amino acids. CDR3 sequence reads: CATSEGGHTGELFF. Here the CDR3 DNA reads TGTGCCACCAGCGAGGGGGGGCACACCGGGGAGCTGTTTTTT.

The chain carries TRBV24-1 and TRBJ2-3, with TRBD1 matching 9 bases. In germline, CDR1 is KGHDR, CDR2 SFDVKD. Trimming at V came to 2 bases and at J to 5 bases, leaving 7 bases not matched to a gene. CDR3 length: 16 amino acids. CDR3 amino acids: CATSDYRGRGLDTQYF. The CDR3 nucleotides are TGTGCCACCAGTGATTACAGGGGGCGAGGATTAGATACGCAGTATTTT.

The V gene is TRBV28, the J gene TRBJ2-7, with 10 bases fitting TRBD2. Germline CDR1 MDHEN, CDR2 SYDVKM. CDR3 size: 14 residues. V lost 6 bases, J lost 6 bases, and 8 bases stayed unmatched. The CDR3 nucleotides read TGTGCCAGCAGCCCACCGGGACTAGCGTCCGAGCAGTACTTC. Translation: CASSPPGLASEQYF. Supplemented by reference TRBV28 and TRBJ2-7, the full variable domain reads DVKVTQSSRYLVKRTGEKVFLECVQDMDHENMFWYRQDPGLGLRLIYFSYDVKMKEKGDIPEGYSVSREKKERFSLILESASTNQTSMYLCASSPPGLASEQYFGPGTRLTVT.

The chain recombines TRBV2 with TRBJ2-7, with TRBD2 matching 10 bases. There are 13 residues in the CDR3. J gave up 6 bases and V 10 bases, and 9 bases lay outside the gene matches. Germline V CDR1 and CDR2: SNHLY, FYNNEI. The CDR3 reads CAISSGRFSEQYF. Here the CDR3 DNA reads TGTGCCATTTCTAGCGGGAGATTCTCCGAGCAGTACTTC.

Written as DNA, the CDR3 is TGTGCCAGCAGCCCGAGGACTAGCGGGGGGTCCACAGATACGCAGTATTTT. Amino acid sequence: CASSPRTSGGSTDTQYF. The genes are TRBV9 and TRBJ2-3; 14 bases are a match to TRBD2. Per the germline V gene, CDR1 is SGDLS and CDR2 is YYNGEE. Trimming took 4 bases from V and 2 from J; bases not matched to a gene: 6. The CDR3 runs to 17 residues. Full variable domain (outside the CDR3, taken from reference TRBV9 and TRBJ2-3): DSGVTQTPKHLITATGQRVTLRCSPRSGDLSVYWYQQSLDQGLQFLIQYYNGEERAKGNILERFSAQQFPDLHSELNLSSLELGDSALYFCASSPRTSGGSTDTQYFGPGTRLTVL.

The J gene is TRBJ2-7, the V gene TRBV4-2, with 10 positions matching TRBD2. The CDR3 spans 16 residues. Germline V gene sequence: CDR1 LGHNA, CDR2 YNFKEQ. With V trimmed by 0 bases and J by 7 bases, 9 bases remained unmatched. The CDR3 region has the DNA TGTGCCAGCAGCCAAGAGGGGGCTAGCGGGAGCTGGGAGCAGTACTTC. This encodes CASSQEGASGSWEQYF.

The genes are TRBV9 and TRBJ1-1, with a weak D call TRBD1 (6 bases). The CDR3 sequence is 15 residues long. The germline V gene has CDR1 SGDLS and CDR2 YYNGEE. Trimming stripped 0 bases from V and 4 bases from J, with 13 bases between. The CDR3 nucleotides read TGTGCCAGCAGCGTAGAGGGGGGAGGGGTCACTGAAGCTTTCTTT. Translated: CASSVEGGGVTEAFF.

The table lists this clone with a few counts. V gene TRBV6-5 combines with J gene TRBJ2-7; D is undetermined. Germline V gene lookup returns CDR1 MNHEY and CDR2 SVGAGI. The germline V and J ends were trimmed by 7 bases and 7 bases, with 11 bases remaining between them. This CDR3 is 11 amino acids long. The CDR3 DNA reads as TGTGCCAGCAAGACGGCCGGGGAGCAGTACTTC. As protein: CASKTAGEQYF.

The V and J genes are TRBV28 and TRBJ1-6; tentatively, D is TRBD1 (6 bases). The germline V gene has CDR1 MDHEN and CDR2 SYDVKM. Trimming cost V 6 bases and J 5 bases, with 17 bases left between them. The CDR3 loop spans 16 amino acids. The CDR3 region is CASRLPGGADNSPLHF. The CDR3 nucleotides are TGTGCCAGCAGACTCCCTGGGGGGGCAGATAATTCACCCCTCCACTTT.

The V gene is TRBV11-3, the J gene TRBJ2-3, with 9 positions matching TRBD1. V gave up 2 bases and J gave up 5 bases; unmatched junction bases: 5. CDR3 length equals 15 residues. Germline V gene sequence: CDR1 SGHNT, CDR2 YENEEA. The CDR3 bases are TGTGCCAGCAGCTTAAGAACAGGGGGCTTAGATACGCAGTATTTT. Translating it yields CASSLRTGGLDTQYF. Filled out from reference TRBV11-3 and TRBJ2-3, the complete variable domain reads EAGVVQSPRYKIIEKKQPVAFWCNPISGHNTLYWYLQNLGQGPELLIRYENEEAVDDSQLPKDRFSAERLKGVDSTLKIQPAELGDSAVYLCASSLRTGGLDTQYFGPGTRLTVL.

The rearrangement links TRBV2 to TRBJ1-2; a possible D gene is TRBD1 (5 bases). CDR3 length: 13 amino acids. CDR1 SNHLY and CDR2 FYNNEI come from the germline V gene. The V gene lost 2 bases and the J gene lost 7 bases, with 11 bases spanning the gap. CDR3 sequence reads: CASSELPGGGYTF. CDR3 sequence (DNA): TGTGCCAGCAGTGAACTCCCCGGGGGTGGCTACACCTTC.

The chain employs TRBV7-9 and TRBJ2-3, with 7 bases matching TRBD2. With V trimmed by 7 bases and J by 1 base, 8 bases remained unmatched. This CDR3 spans 15 amino acids. Germline V CDR1 and CDR2: SEHNR, FQNEAQ (reference sequence). The CDR3 protein is CASTLGGSGTDTQYF. The CDR3 DNA is TGTGCCAGCACCCTGGGAGGGTCCGGCACAGATACGCAGTATTTT.

This chain uses TRBV11-2 with TRBJ2-5; 10 nucleotides match TRBD1. V gave up 0 bases and J gave up 5 bases; unmatched junction bases: 9. Germline assignment: CDR1 SGHAT and CDR2 FQNNGV. This CDR3 is built from 17 residues. CDR3 nucleotides: TGTGCCAGCAGCTTAGATCTCGGACAGGGGGTTCTGGAGACCCAGTACTTC. Translated, it gives CASSLDLGQGVLETQYF.

The chain couples TRBV15 to TRBJ1-6, with unresolved D. V was shortened by 5 bases and J by 9 bases, with 11 bases between the two germline ends. The CDR3 spans 13 residues. The germline V gene encodes CDR1 LNHNV and CDR2 YYDKDF (reference sequence). The DNA for the CDR3 is TGTGCCACCAGCGACAATCTGGGTTCACCCCTCCACTTT. It translates to CATSDNLGSPLHF.

V gene TRBV28 combines with J gene TRBJ2-7, with D maybe TRBD2 (5 bases). CDR3 length: 16 amino acids. CDR1 is MDHEN, CDR2 SYDVKM, per germline. V shed 2 bases and J shed 6 bases, with 20 bases lying between them. CDR3 DNA sequence: TGTGCCAGCAGTTTAAATCGTGGAGGCCAGCCGCCCGAGCAGTACTTC. Residues: CASSLNRGGQPPEQYF. The entire variable domain, with the rest obtained from reference TRBV28 and TRBJ2-7, is as follows: DVKVTQSSRYLVKRTGEKVFLECVQDMDHENMFWYRQDPGLGLRLIYFSYDVKMKEKGDIPEGYSVSREKKERFSLILESASTNQTSMYLCASSLNRGGQPPEQYFGPGTRLTVT.

This chain joins TRBV27 and TRBJ2-7; 7 bases line up with TRBD2. CDR3 size: 14 residues. Germline V gene data show CDR1 as MNHEY and CDR2 as SMNVEV (reference sequence). V lost 6 bases and J lost 2; bases outside the gene matches: 7. The CDR3 nucleotides read TGTGCCAGCAGCCACCGGGACTACACCTACGAGCAGTACTTC. Encoded protein: CASSHRDYTYEQYF.

The chain combines TRBV11-3 with TRBJ2-2; D remains ambiguous. The CDR3 covers 12 residues. V was clipped by 5 bases and J by 3 bases, with 4 bases between them. CDR1 SGHNT and CDR2 YENEEA come from the germline V gene. Here the CDR3 reads CASSPYTGELFF. The CDR3 nucleotides are TGTGCCAGCAGCCCCTACACCGGGGAGCTGTTTTTT.

This chain links TRBV6-4 with TRBJ1-4; D possibly corresponds to TRBD1 (5 bases). CDR3 length: 14 residues. V was cut by 1 base and J by 3 bases, with 6 bases left in between. Germline loops: CDR1 MRHNA, CDR2 SNTAGT. CDR3 nucleotides: TGTGCCAGCAGTGACTGGGGGGCTAATGAAAAACTGTTTTTT. The encoded protein is CASSDWGANEKLFF.

The count of this clone is one. Here the CDR3 reads CASSEAGAPNTEAFF. For the CDR3, the DNA is TGTGCCAGCAGTGAAGCGGGGGCCCCGAACACTGAAGCTTTCTTT. This chain joins TRBV6-1 and TRBJ1-1, with D possibly matching TRBD1 (6 bases). The CDR3 length is 15 residues. Germline CDR1 and CDR2: MNHNS and SASEGT. Trimming shortened V by 0 bases and J by 1 base, and 9 bases separated the two germline ends.

This clone was seen once. V gene TRBV4-3 combines with J gene TRBJ1-1, with 10 bases that match TRBD1. CDR3 size: 16 residues. Germline CDR1 and CDR2: LGHNA and YSLEER. The V segment lost 0 bases and the J segment 7 bases; nucleotides outside the gene matches: 8. CDR3 in DNA: TGCGCCAGCAGCCAAGATTCGACAGGGGGCTATGGTGAAGCTTTCTTT. It encodes CASSQDSTGGYGEAFF.

This clone was picked up one time. The rearrangement links TRBV28 to TRBJ2-7; TRBD1 matches 7 bases. The CDR3 is made up of 13 amino acids. V lost 5 bases, J lost 5 bases, and 6 bases stayed unmatched. Germline V gene lookup returns CDR1 MDHEN and CDR2 SYDVKM. The CDR3 loop is CASSPPTGNEQYF. As DNA, the CDR3 is TGTGCCAGCAGTCCCCCGACAGGGAACGAGCAGTACTTC.

This clone occurred a few times. The chain couples TRBV28 to TRBJ1-2; D may be TRBD1 (5 bases). Trimming pared 7 bases from V and 4 bases from J, leaving 10 bases between. The V gene's germline CDR1 is MDHEN and CDR2 SYDVKM. The CDR3 spans 12 residues. CDR3 amino acids: CASTTQGYGYTF. The DNA for the CDR3 is TGTGCCAGCACCACCCAGGGCTATGGCTACACCTTC.

The chain carries TRBV11-2 and TRBJ2-1; weak D call: TRBD1 (5 bases). The CDR3 extends over 14 amino acids. V was cut by 5 bases and J by 2 bases, with 10 bases left in between. CDR1 SGHAT and CDR2 FQNNGV come from the germline V gene. CDR3 sequence (DNA): TGTGCCAGCAGCGGGCAGGGCCCCTACAATGAGCAGTTCTTC. Its translation: CASSGQGPYNEQFF. The whole variable domain, remainder taken from reference TRBV11-2 and TRBJ2-1, is EAGVAQSPRYKIIEKRQSVAFWCNPISGHATLYWYQQILGQGPKLLIQFQNNGVVDDSQLPKDRFSAERLKGVDSTLKIQPAKLEDSAVYLCASSGQGPYNEQFFGPGTRLTVL.

The chain has TRBV7-3 and TRBJ1-2; 7 bases fit TRBD1. The length of the CDR3 is 15 residues. The trim removed 0 bases at V and 5 bases at J, leaving 6 bases unmatched. CDR1 is SGHTA and CDR2 is FQGTGA in the germline V gene. The CDR3 DNA reads as TGTGCCAGCAGCTTAACTAGGCAGGGGGTGTATGGCTACACCTTC. Encoded protein: CASSLTRQGVYGYTF.

The rearrangement uses TRBV5-4 and TRBJ2-1; possibly TRBD2 for D (6 bases). The CDR3 totals 14 residues. CDR1 is SGHNT, CDR2 YYREEE, per germline (reference sequence). V shed 1 base and J shed 8 bases, with 13 bases lying between them. The CDR3: CASSLKTSLDEQFF. CDR3 nucleotide sequence: TGTGCCAGCAGCTTGAAGACTAGTCTGGATGAGCAGTTCTTC.

This sequence joins TRBV7-2 and TRBJ1-5; 9 nucleotides align to TRBD1. Germline V gives CDR1 SGHTA, CDR2 FQGNSA. Trimming took 5 bases from V and 6 from J; bases not matched to a gene: 8. The CDR3 is 15 residues long. CDR3 sequence (DNA): TGTGCCAGCAGCCTAGGGGACAGGGTAGGTCAGCCCCAGCATTTT. This encodes CASSLGDRVGQPQHF. Variable domain in full (rest from reference TRBV7-2 and TRBJ1-5): GAGVSQSPSNKVTEKGKDVELRCDPISGHTALYWYRQSLGQGLEFLIYFQGNSAPDKSGLPSDRFSAERTGGSVSTLTIQRTQQEDSAVYLCASSLGDRVGQPQHFGDGTRLSIL.

The gene calls are TRBV7-2 and TRBJ1-2; 7 bases are a match to TRBD1. The CDR3 has 15 amino acids. Germline V gene sequence: CDR1 SGHTA, CDR2 FQGNSA. Germline trimming cut 0 bases from V and 8 bases from J; bases unmatched to any gene: 9. As DNA, the CDR3 is TGTGCCAGCAGCTTAGCCAAGGACAGGATAAGAGGCTACACCTTC. It is translated as CASSLAKDRIRGYTF.

V is TRBV30 and J is TRBJ1-1; no clear D gene. Germline lookup yields CDR1 GTSNPN and CDR2 SVGIG (reference sequence). Trimming cost V 1 base and J 8 bases, with 8 bases left between them. CDR3 length: 11 amino acids. The CDR3 spells CAWSGAREAFF. The CDR3 DNA reads as TGTGCCTGGAGTGGGGCAAGGGAAGCTTTCTTT. The whole variable domain, remainder taken from reference TRBV30 and TRBJ1-1, is SQTIHQWPATLVQPVGSPLSLECTVEGTSNPNLYWYRQAAGRGLQLLFYSVGIGQISSEVPQNLSASRPQDRQFILSSKKLLLSDSGFYLCAWSGAREAFFGQGTRLTVV.

V is TRBV11-2 and J is TRBJ2-3, with TRBD2 matching over 10 bases. This CDR3 region has 15 residues. Per germline, CDR1 SGHAT and CDR2 FQNNGV. V lost 5 bases and J lost 1; bases outside the gene matches: 3. The CDR3, as DNA: TGTGCCAGCAGCCCCGGGACTAGCGGCACAGATACGCAGTATTTT. Protein product: CASSPGTSGTDTQYF.

This rearrangement joins TRBV7-3 to TRBJ2-3, with 8 bases identical to TRBD2. The CDR3 is 16 amino acids. V gave up 5 bases and J gave up 4 bases; unmatched junction bases: 11. The germline V gene encodes CDR1 SGHTA and CDR2 FQGTGA. The CDR3: CASSVESGSPSDTQYF. The CDR3 DNA reads as TGTGCCAGCAGCGTTGAGAGCGGGAGCCCCTCAGATACGCAGTATTTT.

The rearrangement links TRBV9 to TRBJ2-2; D unclear. Trimming left V 4 bases short and J 4 bases short, with 8 bases between. CDR3 length: 13 residues. Germline assignment: CDR1 SGDLS and CDR2 YYNGEE. Here the CDR3 reads CASSFRSTGELFF. In DNA form, the CDR3 reads TGTGCCAGCAGCTTCCGCAGCACCGGGGAGCTGTTTTTT.

This sequence joins TRBV6-1 and TRBJ2-2; maybe TRBD2 (6 bases). This CDR3 is 15 amino acids long. V lost 1 base and J 6 bases, leaving 12 bases between the germline ends. Germline V gives CDR1 MNHNS, CDR2 SASEGT. The CDR3 region is CASSEEAGMAGELFF. Written as DNA, the CDR3 is TGTGCCAGCAGTGAAGAGGCGGGGATGGCCGGGGAGCTGTTTTTT.